What follows are 25 T cell receptor beta chains derived from one specimen sequenced in a study of vaccination effects on CD4 cells after COVID-19. These receptors have no known antigen. Here immunoSEQ multiplex PCR was the method, and the copy in TCRdb shows in-frame clones only, minus some. The table has about 81,000 clones, 60% to 80% seen once; the top ten hold over 0.95%. Sequencing followed a ViraFEST assay step that expanded antigen-specific CD4+ T cells with viral peptide pools. Cells that had been cultured for approximately ten days were the source of isolated CD4+ T cells. Each participant was given two doses of one vaccine (BNT162b2 or mRNA-1273). Sequenced material: CD4+ T cells from PBMCs cultured with HCoV-OC43 spike peptides, taken after COVID-19 vaccination. The subset denotes: HCoV-OC43 spike overlapping peptide pool stimulation. These receptors were collected from a human donor who received a COVID-19 vaccine.

The rearrangement joins TRBV30 to TRBJ1-6; TRBD1 agrees at 7 bases. Germline CDR1 GTSNPN, CDR2 SVGIG (reference sequence). The CDR3 has 16 residues. The junction had 6 bases not matched to a gene; V was cut back by 3 bases and J by 1 base. CDR3 in amino acids: CAWRGTVHSYNSPLHF. In nucleotides, the CDR3 is TGTGCCTGGAGGGGGACAGTCCATTCCTATAATTCACCCCTCCACTTT.

The chain uses TRBV4-3 and TRBJ1-5; perhaps TRBD1 as D (5 bases). The CDR3 is made up of 19 amino acids. V shed 0 bases and J shed 5 bases, with 23 bases lying between them. Germline V gene data show CDR1 as LGHNA and CDR2 as YSLEER. The CDR3 DNA sequence: TGCGCCAGCAGCCAAGATAAAGGGGCGCCCCGTTGGGCTGATCAGCCCCAGCATTTT. Protein product: CASSQDKGAPRWADQPQHF.

The genes are TRBV14 and TRBJ1-6; D remains unclear. Per germline, CDR1 SGHDN and CDR2 FVKESK. This CDR3 has 15 residues. Trimming cost V 4 bases and J 8 bases, with 15 bases left between them. CDR3 sequence (DNA): TGTGCCAGCAGCCCACTGGGGAGCCCGGATTCACCCCTCCACTTT. Translation gives CASSPLGSPDSPLHF.

The rearrangement uses TRBV12-1 and TRBJ1-5. TRBV12-1 is marked as a pseudogene. The CDR3 loop spans 13 amino acids. CDR3 sequence reads: CASSGLRNQPQHF. The CDR3 DNA is TGTGCCAGCAGCGGACTGAGGAATCAGCCCCAGCATTTT.

The chain recombines TRBV10-3 with TRBJ1-4, with D uncertain. The germline V gene encodes CDR1 ENHRY and CDR2 SYGVKD. V was trimmed by 8 bases and J by 0 bases, leaving 7 bases between them. CDR3 length: 13 residues. In nucleotides, the CDR3 is TGTGCCATCTCAGGTTCAACTAATGAAAAACTGTTTTTT. This translates into CAISGSTNEKLFF.

This chain links TRBV2 with TRBJ1-5; D unresolved. The CDR3 contains 13 residues. V lost 6 bases to trimming and J lost 0 bases, with 6 bases between them. Per the germline V gene, CDR1 is SNHLY and CDR2 is FYNNEI. The DNA for the CDR3 is TGTGCCAGCAGACAGTTTAGCAATCAGCCCCAGCATTTT. It specifies CASRQFSNQPQHF.

This rearrangement joins TRBV18 to TRBJ2-2; D unclear. The V gene lost 3 bases and the J gene lost 0 bases, with 14 bases spanning the gap. CDR1 is KGHSH and CDR2 is LQKENI in the germline V gene. There are 17 residues in the CDR3. The CDR3 bases are TGTGCCAGCTCACCGGGGATCGTGACTTCGAACACCGGGGAGCTGTTTTTT. This encodes CASSPGIVTSNTGELFF. The whole variable domain, remainder taken from reference TRBV18 and TRBJ2-2, is NAGVMQNPRHLVRRRGQEARLRCSPMKGHSHVYWYRQLPEEGLKFMVYLQKENIIDESGMPKERFSAEFPKEGPSILRIQQVVRGDSAAYFCASSPGIVTSNTGELFFGEGSRLTVL.

The J gene is TRBJ1-2, the V gene TRBV20-1, with TRBD1 matching 7 bases. The CDR3 is made up of 11 amino acids. Germline CDR1 DFQATT, CDR2 SNEGSKA (reference sequence). This chain's CDR3 is CRGRQGYGYTF. DNA for the CDR3: TGCAGGGGGAGACAGGGCTATGGCTACACCTTC.

This clone occurred a few times. The chain couples TRBV6-5 to TRBJ2-2; D remains ambiguous. V gave up 6 bases and J gave up 7 bases, with 9 bases separating them. CDR1 is MNHEY, CDR2 SVGAGI, per germline. The CDR3 sequence is 12 residues long. In DNA, the CDR3 is TGTGCCAGCAGGAATGGAGTCGGGGAGCTGTTTTTT. This encodes CASRNGVGELFF.

J is TRBJ2-1 and V is TRBV19; 9 bases map to TRBD1. The V gene end was trimmed by 5 bases and the J gene end by 4 bases; junction bases not matched to a gene: 9. Germline V gene data show CDR1 as LNHDA and CDR2 as SQIVND (reference sequence). This CDR3 spans 16 amino acids. CDR3 in DNA: TGTGCCAGTAGTCCTTCGACAGGGGGGATATACAATGAGCAGTTCTTC. Translating it yields CASSPSTGGIYNEQFF. Full variable domain (missing parts from reference TRBV19 and TRBJ2-1): DGGITQSPKYLFRKEGQNVTLSCEQNLNHDAMYWYRQDPGQGLRLIYYSQIVNDFQKGDIAEGYSVSREKKESFPLTVTSAQKNPTAFYLCASSPSTGGIYNEQFFGPGTRLTVL.

The gene calls are TRBV10-3 and TRBJ2-3; D gene uncertain. CDR3 length: 13 residues. Trimming took off 3 bases at V and 4 bases at J, with 8 bases between the two ends. Per the germline V gene, CDR1 is ENHRY and CDR2 is SYGVKD. In nucleotides, the CDR3 is TGTGCCATCAGTGAACAGAATGCAGATACGCAGTATTTT. Its translation: CAISEQNADTQYF.

The chain combines TRBV6-1 with TRBJ2-7, with D possibly TRBD1 on 5 matching bases. CDR3 size: 15 residues. V gave up 2 bases and J gave up 0 bases, with 11 bases separating them. CDR1 is MNHNS and CDR2 is SASEGT in the germline V gene. Here the CDR3 reads CASSETGYLSYEQYV. CDR3 DNA: TGTGCCAGCAGTGAAACAGGTTACCTCTCCTACGAGCAGTACGTC.

The rearrangement uses TRBV4-1 and TRBJ2-5, with a weak D call TRBD2 (5 bases). The CDR3 extends over 14 amino acids. V gave up 1 base and J gave up 5 bases, with 11 bases separating them. Germline CDR1 and CDR2: MGHRA and YSYEKL. This CDR3 reads CASSQVLVVETQYF. For the CDR3, the DNA is TGCGCCAGCAGCCAAGTACTAGTTGTTGAGACCCAGTACTTC.

The chain has TRBV7-9 and TRBJ1-1, with 7 bases lining up with TRBD1. With 7 bases clipped from V and 1 base from J, the junction kept 3 bases outside the gene matches. The CDR3 length is 13 residues. Germline CDR1 and CDR2: SEHNR and FQNEAQ (reference sequence). The CDR3 loop reads CASKDRENTEAFF. The CDR3 DNA is TGTGCCAGCAAAGACAGGGAGAACACTGAAGCTTTCTTT.

In nucleotides, the CDR3 is TGCGCCAGCAGCTCGGGACAGAGTAATGAAAAACTGTTTTTT. Translating it yields CASSSGQSNEKLFF. The chain couples TRBV5-1 to TRBJ1-4; TRBD1 aligns across 7 bases. The CDR3 length is 14 residues. CDR1 and CDR2 (germline): SGHRS, YFSETQ. The junction had 3 bases not matched to a gene; V was cut back by 3 bases and J by 4 bases.

The chain has TRBV24-1 and TRBJ2-3; 11 positions match TRBD2. Unmatched junction bases numbered 6, after V lost 4 bases and J lost 4 bases. The CDR3 has 16 residues. CDR1 and CDR2 (germline): KGHDR, SFDVKD. CDR3 nucleotides: TGTGCCACCAGTGACGCGCTAGCGGGGGGACCAGATACGCAGTATTTT. It codes for CATSDALAGGPDTQYF.

The rearrangement links TRBV18 to TRBJ2-3, with 9 bases identical to TRBD2. This CDR3 is built from 16 residues. The germline V gene has CDR1 KGHSH and CDR2 LQKENI. Trimming removed 1 base from V and 5 bases from J; junction bases left unmatched: 7. The DNA of the CDR3 is TGTGCCAGCTCACCACAACTAGCGGGTAGTGAAGATACGCAGTATTTT. It yields the protein CASSPQLAGSEDTQYF.

This chain joins TRBV6-5 and TRBJ1-2; D is possibly TRBD1 (5 bases). V lost 7 bases and J lost 2, with 17 bases in between. Germline assignment: CDR1 MNHEY and CDR2 SVGAGI. The CDR3 covers 15 residues. CDR3 sequence reads: CASTSWDGRNYGYTF. The CDR3 DNA reads as TGTGCCAGCACCTCTTGGGACGGCCGAAACTATGGCTACACCTTC.

V usage is TRBV19 and J usage is TRBJ1-1, with D perhaps TRBD1 (6 bases). The CDR3 loop spans 16 amino acids. The germline V gene has CDR1 LNHDA and CDR2 SQIVND (reference sequence). Between the trimmed V and J ends, which lost 4 bases and 1 base, there was a span of 16 bases. CDR3 in DNA: TGTGCCAGTAGTAATCGACAGGCGCTACAGAACACTGAAGCTTTCTTT. This gives the protein CASSNRQALQNTEAFF.

The rearrangement uses TRBV15 and TRBJ2-5, with 8 nucleotides matching TRBD1. After removal of 0 bases from V and 4 bases from J, the junction contained 1 base not matched to a gene. The CDR3 sequence is 14 residues long. CDR1 LNHNV and CDR2 YYDKDF come from the germline V gene (reference sequence). CDR3 region: CATSRDRGPETQYF. The CDR3 DNA reads TGTGCCACCAGCAGAGACAGGGGGCCAGAGACCCAGTACTTC.

This chain connects TRBV10-3 to TRBJ1-4; D is undetermined. V was clipped by 3 bases and J by 6 bases, with 5 bases between them. The CDR3 loop spans 12 amino acids. Germline CDR1 and CDR2: ENHRY and SYGVKD. In DNA form, the CDR3 reads TGTGCCATCAGTGATGACGATGAAAAACTGTTTTTT. This codes for CAISDDDEKLFF.

CDR3 protein: CASSRLLQPQHF. The CDR3 DNA reads TGTGCCAGCAGCCGCCTACTTCAGCCCCAGCATTTT. The V gene is TRBV7-2, the J gene TRBJ1-5; D call uncertain. CDR3 size: 12 residues. With 5 bases removed from V and 6 bases from J, the gap between germline ends came to 8 bases. The V gene's germline CDR1 is SGHTA and CDR2 FQGNSA.

The chain links TRBV28 to TRBJ2-2, with D possibly being TRBD2 (7 bases). The CDR3 totals 15 residues. The V gene lost 5 bases and the J gene lost 6 bases, with 16 bases spanning the gap. Germline lookup yields CDR1 MDHEN and CDR2 SYDVKM. In DNA form, the CDR3 reads TGTGCCAGCAGTCGCGGGGGCGGGGGTGCCGGGGAGCTGTTTTTT. This sequence encodes CASSRGGGGAGELFF.

The chain carries TRBV7-2 and TRBJ2-2; 8 nucleotides match TRBD1. V shed 5 bases and J 4 bases; nucleotides not matched to a gene: 9. CDR3 length equals 16 residues. Germline loops: CDR1 SGHTA, CDR2 FQGNSA. DNA of the CDR3: TGTGCCAGCAGCAAACTGGGACAGGAGGCCACCGGGGAGCTGTTTTTT. It yields the protein CASSKLGQEATGELFF.

This rearrangement joins TRBV19 to TRBJ2-3, with 14 bases fitting TRBD2. With V trimmed by 6 bases and J by 6 bases, 14 bases remained unmatched. This CDR3 spans 18 amino acids. Looked up from germline, CDR1 is LNHDA and CDR2 is SQIVND (reference sequence). CDR3 DNA: TGTGCCAGTAGCGGAAGGGGGACTAGCGGGGGCCACAGGGATACGCAGTATTTT. Translating it yields CASSGRGTSGGHRDTQYF.